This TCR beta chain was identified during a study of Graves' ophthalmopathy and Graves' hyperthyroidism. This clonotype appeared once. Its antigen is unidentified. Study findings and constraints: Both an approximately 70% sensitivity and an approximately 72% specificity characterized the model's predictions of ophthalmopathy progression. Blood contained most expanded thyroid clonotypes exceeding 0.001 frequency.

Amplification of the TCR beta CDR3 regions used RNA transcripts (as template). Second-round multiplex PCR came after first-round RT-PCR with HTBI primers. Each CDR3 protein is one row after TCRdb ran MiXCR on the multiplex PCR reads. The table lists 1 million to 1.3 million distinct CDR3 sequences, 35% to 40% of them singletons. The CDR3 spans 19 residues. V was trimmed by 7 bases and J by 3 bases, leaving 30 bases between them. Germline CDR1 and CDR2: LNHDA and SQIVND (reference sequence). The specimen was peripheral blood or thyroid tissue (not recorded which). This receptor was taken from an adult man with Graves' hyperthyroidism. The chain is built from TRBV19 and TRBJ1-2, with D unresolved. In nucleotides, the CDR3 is TGTGCCAGTAAAAATAGGGATCCGGACGGAGGCATGGCGGACTATGGCTACACCTTC. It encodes CASKNRDPDGGMADYGYTF.